This T cell receptor beta chain was sequenced during a study of blood T cell repertoires in COVID-19. Study summary: Collection of acute and convalescent COVID-19 samples took place in the United States, Italy and Spain.

Original handling: Estimated nucleated cell counts came from reference gene primer amplification. Repertoires were generated with immunoSEQ multiplex PCR, while TCRdb's copy carries only in-frame clones and drops some. V and J calls and clone size follow that table, whereas D and trimming were derived from the DNA. The sample has approximately 500,000 clones; 85% to 90% are singletons. In Seattle, patients joined the study during active infection and were tracked longitudinally. Trimming removed 7 bases from V and 4 bases from J, with 17 bases in between. The CDR3 contains 14 residues. Germline values: CDR1 MNHEY, CDR2 SVGAGI.

Sequencing was performed on peripheral blood. The sequence came from a woman between 50 and 59 years old with COVID-19, enrolled during active disease. The chain carries TRBV6-5 and TRBJ2-7; D is perhaps TRBD1 (6 bases). CDR3 in amino acids: CASNRLTGPYEQYF. The DNA of the CDR3 is TGTGCCAGCAACCGTTTGACAGGTCCTTACGAGCAGTACTTC.